The clone carrying this T cell receptor beta chain appeared once. These data originate in a study of STAT5B mutations in CD4+ large granular lymphocyte leukemia. Clones were read by immunoSEQ multiplex PCR, and TCRdb kept only the in-frame ones, dropping some. The sample consists of more than 40,000 clones, about 80% of them appearing once. V shed 6 bases, J shed 1 base, and the junction held 6 bases outside the gene matches. The CDR3 sequence is 15 residues long. Germline V gene lookup returns CDR1 SGHVS and CDR2 FQNEAQ. The chain has TRBV7-8 and TRBJ2-5; 9 bases are shared with TRBD2. The sequenced material came from CD4+ T cells from blood buffy coats. The clonotype was recovered from a human donor in good health. CDR3 region: CASRPPSGAQETQYF. CDR3 DNA sequence: TGTGCCAGCAGACCCCCTAGCGGGGCCCAAGAGACCCAGTACTTC.